Presented here are 10 T cell receptor beta chains from one specimen sequenced in a study of T cell responses to AZD1222 COVID-19 vaccine. The data were produced by immunoSEQ multiplex PCR, yet TCRdb's version contains in-frame clones alone and is incomplete. This table holds roughly 100,000 clones, roughly 84% found once. The specimen was peripheral blood, collected on day 0 of AZD1222 vaccination. Receptor source: an adult in good health.

This chain uses TRBV6-5 with TRBJ1-1; 12 nucleotides line up with TRBD1. Germline assignment: CDR1 MNHEY and CDR2 SVGAGI. CDR3 length: 14 amino acids. V lost 8 bases and J lost 6; bases outside the gene matches: 7. The CDR3 region is CASGTGGAVAEAFF. The CDR3 region has the DNA TGTGCCAGCGGGACAGGGGGCGCGGTGGCTGAAGCTTTCTTT.

This chain connects TRBV3-1 (or the pseudogene TRBV3-2) to TRBJ1-2; D unclear. V dropped 4 bases and J dropped 2 bases, with 2 bases sitting between them. CDR3 length: 11 amino acids. Per germline, CDR1 LGHDT and CDR2 YNNKEL (reference sequence). In DNA form, the CDR3 reads TGTGCCAGCAGCCGAAACTATGGCTACACCTTC. Protein product: CASSRNYGYTF.

The rearrangement joins TRBV7-9 to TRBJ2-5, with TRBD2 matching over 11 bases. Trimming removed 1 base from V and 4 bases from J; junction bases left unmatched: 11. This CDR3 region has 18 residues. Germline-derived CDR1 and CDR2 are SEHNR and FQNEAQ (reference sequence). The CDR3 region is CASSLEGGSGTSGETQYF. CDR3 in DNA: TGTGCCAGCAGCTTAGAGGGGGGCTCCGGGACTAGCGGAGAGACCCAGTACTTC.

V and J are TRBV29-1 and TRBJ1-4, with TRBD1 matching 11 bases. The CDR3 spans 15 residues. V shed 7 bases, J shed 3 bases, and the junction held 7 bases outside the gene matches. Germline values: CDR1 SQVTM, CDR2 ANQGSEA. The CDR3 sequence: CSAGSGQGANEKLFF. CDR3 DNA: TGCAGCGCCGGGTCGGGACAGGGGGCTAATGAAAAACTGTTTTTT.

This clone showed up just once. The chain is built from TRBV18 and TRBJ1-1; unclear D gene. The CDR3 is made up of 12 amino acids. Trimming took off 3 bases at V and 0 bases at J, with 2 bases between the two ends. Germline V CDR1 and CDR2: KGHSH, LQKENI. CDR3 nucleotide sequence: TGTGCCAGCTCACCCCTGAACACTGAAGCTTTCTTT. It is translated as CASSPLNTEAFF.

This clone was seen only a few times. The genes are TRBV11-3 and TRBJ1-2, with a possible D match to TRBD1 (5 bases). Trimming left V 3 bases short and J 4 bases short, with 12 bases between. Germline CDR1 reads SGHNT; CDR2 reads YENEEA. The CDR3 is made up of 14 amino acids. CDR3 sequence: CASSFHRPPYGYTF. As DNA, the CDR3 is TGTGCCAGCAGCTTCCACAGGCCTCCCTATGGCTACACCTTC.

There are a few counts of this clone. The chain links TRBV6-1 to TRBJ1-2; unclear D gene. The germline CDR1 and CDR2 sequences are MNHNS and SASEGT. V lost 3 bases to trimming and J lost 2 bases, with 4 bases between them. The CDR3 loop spans 12 amino acids. CDR3 amino acids: CASSDTNYGYTF. CDR3 sequence (DNA): TGTGCCAGCAGTGACACCAACTATGGCTACACCTTC.

This clone was found a few times. The rearrangement joins TRBV4-1 to TRBJ2-2; 8 bases are shared with TRBD2. Per germline, CDR1 MGHRA and CDR2 YSYEKL. The junction had 8 bases not matched to a gene; V was cut back by 1 base and J by 4 bases. This CDR3 is 17 amino acids long. CDR3 region: CASSQGTSSVFTGELFF. The CDR3 region has the DNA TGCGCCAGCAGCCAAGGGACTAGCTCAGTCTTCACCGGGGAGCTGTTTTTT.

V usage is TRBV3-1 (or the pseudogene TRBV3-2) and J usage is TRBJ2-1, with 9 nucleotides matching TRBD2. The CDR3 length is 15 residues. Trimming cost V 4 bases and J 6 bases; bases outside gene matches: 7. Per germline, CDR1 LGHDT and CDR2 YNNKEL (reference sequence). CDR3 DNA sequence: TGTGCCAGCAGCCCAAGGGCGGGAGGGCCCAATGAGCAGTTCTTC. Its protein is CASSPRAGGPNEQFF.

This chain connects TRBV28 to TRBJ1-5; D is undetermined. V lost 3 bases and J 0 bases, leaving 9 bases between the germline ends. Germline V CDR1 and CDR2: MDHEN, SYDVKM. CDR3 size: 15 residues. CDR3 sequence (DNA): TGTGCCAGCAGTTTTCCAGGAAATAGCAATCAGCCCCAGCATTTT. Translating gives CASSFPGNSNQPQHF.